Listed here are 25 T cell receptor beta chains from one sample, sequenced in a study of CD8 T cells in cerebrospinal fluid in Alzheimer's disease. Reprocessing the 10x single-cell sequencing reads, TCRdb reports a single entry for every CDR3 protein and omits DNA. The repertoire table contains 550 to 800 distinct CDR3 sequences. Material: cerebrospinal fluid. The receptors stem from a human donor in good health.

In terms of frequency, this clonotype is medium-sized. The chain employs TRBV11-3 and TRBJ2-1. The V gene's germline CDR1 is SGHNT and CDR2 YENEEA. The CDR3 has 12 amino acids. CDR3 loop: CASSGKYNEQFF.

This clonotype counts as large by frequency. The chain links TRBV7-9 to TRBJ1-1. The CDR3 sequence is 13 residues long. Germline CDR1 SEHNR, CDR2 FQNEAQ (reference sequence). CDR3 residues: CASSGGGRAFGFF.

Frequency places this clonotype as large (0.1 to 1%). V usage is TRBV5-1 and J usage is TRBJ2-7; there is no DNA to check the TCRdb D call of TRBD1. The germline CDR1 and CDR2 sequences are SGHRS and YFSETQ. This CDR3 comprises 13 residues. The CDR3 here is CASSLLGDYEQYF.

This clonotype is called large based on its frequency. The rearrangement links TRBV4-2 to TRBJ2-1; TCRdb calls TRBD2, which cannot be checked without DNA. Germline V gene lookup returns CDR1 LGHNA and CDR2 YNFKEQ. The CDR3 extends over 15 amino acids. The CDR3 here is CASSQAAGSYNEQFF.

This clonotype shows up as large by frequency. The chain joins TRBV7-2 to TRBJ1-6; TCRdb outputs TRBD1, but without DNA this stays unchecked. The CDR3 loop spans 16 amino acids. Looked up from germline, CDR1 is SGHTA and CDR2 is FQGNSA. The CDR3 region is CASSLGGADWNSPLHF.

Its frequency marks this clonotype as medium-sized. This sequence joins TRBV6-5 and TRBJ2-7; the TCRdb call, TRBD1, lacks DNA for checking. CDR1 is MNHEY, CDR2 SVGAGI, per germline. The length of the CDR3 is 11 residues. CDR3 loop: CASSRQGEQYF.

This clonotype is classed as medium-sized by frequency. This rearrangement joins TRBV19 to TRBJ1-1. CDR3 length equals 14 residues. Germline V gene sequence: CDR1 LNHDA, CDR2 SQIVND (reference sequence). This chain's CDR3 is CASSIGQANTEAFF.

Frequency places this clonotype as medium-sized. The CDR3 is CASSLPGRTGEAFF. This chain uses TRBV5-6 with TRBJ1-1; absent DNA, TCRdb's TRBD1 call cannot be checked. Germline assignment: CDR1 SGHDT and CDR2 YYEEEE. CDR3 size: 14 residues.

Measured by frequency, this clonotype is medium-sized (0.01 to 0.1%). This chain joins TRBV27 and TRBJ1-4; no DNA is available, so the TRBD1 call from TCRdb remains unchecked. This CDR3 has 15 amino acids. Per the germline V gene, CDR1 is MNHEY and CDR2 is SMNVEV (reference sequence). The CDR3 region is CASRTLTATNEKLFF.

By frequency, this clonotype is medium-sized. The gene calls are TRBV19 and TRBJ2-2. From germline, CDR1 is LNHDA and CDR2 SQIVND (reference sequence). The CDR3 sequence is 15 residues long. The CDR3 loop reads CASSSGATNTGELFF.

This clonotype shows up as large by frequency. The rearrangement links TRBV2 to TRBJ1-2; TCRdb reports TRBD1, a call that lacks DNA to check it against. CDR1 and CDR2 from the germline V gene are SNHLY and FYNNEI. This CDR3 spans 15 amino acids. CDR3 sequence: CASRASLGQNYGYTF. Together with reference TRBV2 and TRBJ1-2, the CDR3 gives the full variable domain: EPEVTQTPSHQVTQMGQEVILRCVPISNHLYFYWYRQILGQKVEFLVSFYNNEISEKSEIFDDQFSVERPDGSNFTLKIRSTKLEDSAMYFCASRASLGQNYGYTFGSGTRLTVV.

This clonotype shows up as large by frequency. CDR3: CATGRDQPQHF. V gene TRBV6-5 combines with J gene TRBJ1-5; TCRdb reports TRBD1, a call that lacks DNA to check it against. CDR1 and CDR2 from the germline V gene are MNHEY and SVGAGI. CDR3 size: 11 residues.

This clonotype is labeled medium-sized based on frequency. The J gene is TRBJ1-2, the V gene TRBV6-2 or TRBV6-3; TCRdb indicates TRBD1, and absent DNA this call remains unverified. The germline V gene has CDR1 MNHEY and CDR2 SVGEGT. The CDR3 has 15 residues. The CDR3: CASSYVDRVSSGYTF.

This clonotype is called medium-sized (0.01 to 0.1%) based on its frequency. The chain's CDR3 is CASSSLPGGSGQPQHF. V is TRBV5-5 and J is TRBJ1-5. CDR1 is SGHKS and CDR2 is YYEKEE in the germline V gene (reference sequence). CDR3 length: 16 residues.

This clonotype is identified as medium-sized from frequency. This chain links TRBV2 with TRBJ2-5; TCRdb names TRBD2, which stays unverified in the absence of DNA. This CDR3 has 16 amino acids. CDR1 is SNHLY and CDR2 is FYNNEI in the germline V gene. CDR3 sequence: CASSLTSGGARGAQYF. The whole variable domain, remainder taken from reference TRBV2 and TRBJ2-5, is EPEVTQTPSHQVTQMGQEVILRCVPISNHLYFYWYRQILGQKVEFLVSFYNNEISEKSEIFDDQFSVERPDGSNFTLKIRSTKLEDSAMYFCASSLTSGGARGAQYFGPGTRLLVL.

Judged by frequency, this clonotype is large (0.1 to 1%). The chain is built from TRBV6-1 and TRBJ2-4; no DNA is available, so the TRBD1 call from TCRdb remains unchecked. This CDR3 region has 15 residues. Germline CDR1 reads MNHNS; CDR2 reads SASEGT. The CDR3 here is CASANRGTAKNIQYF.

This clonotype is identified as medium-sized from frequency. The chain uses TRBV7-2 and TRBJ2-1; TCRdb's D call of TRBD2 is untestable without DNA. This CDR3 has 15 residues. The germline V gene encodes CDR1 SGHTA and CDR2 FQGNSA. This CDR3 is CASIFGQALVNEQFF. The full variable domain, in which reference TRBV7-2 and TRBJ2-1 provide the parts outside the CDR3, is GAGVSQSPSNKVTEKGKDVELRCDPISGHTALYWYRQSLGQGLEFLIYFQGNSAPDKSGLPSDRFSAERTGGSVSTLTIQRTQQEDSAVYLCASIFGQALVNEQFFGPGTRLTVL.

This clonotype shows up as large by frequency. The CDR3 region is CASSLAPAGVNTDTQYF. The chain recombines TRBV5-4 with TRBJ2-3; TCRdb names TRBD2, which stays unverified in the absence of DNA. Germline V gene data show CDR1 as SGHNT and CDR2 as YYREEE (reference sequence). This CDR3 contains 17 residues.

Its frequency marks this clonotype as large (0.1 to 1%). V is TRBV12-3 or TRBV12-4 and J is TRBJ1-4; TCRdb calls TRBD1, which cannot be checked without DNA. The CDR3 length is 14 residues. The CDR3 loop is CASSSSGTGEKLFF.

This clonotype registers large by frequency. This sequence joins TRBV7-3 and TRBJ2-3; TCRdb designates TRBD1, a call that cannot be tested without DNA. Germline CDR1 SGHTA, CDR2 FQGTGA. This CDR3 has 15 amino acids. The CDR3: CASSLGGFITDTQYF.

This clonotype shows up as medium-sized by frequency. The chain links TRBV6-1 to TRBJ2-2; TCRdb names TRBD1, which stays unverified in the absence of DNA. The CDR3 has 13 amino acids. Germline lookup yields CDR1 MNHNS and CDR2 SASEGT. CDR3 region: CASSAGQSGELFF.

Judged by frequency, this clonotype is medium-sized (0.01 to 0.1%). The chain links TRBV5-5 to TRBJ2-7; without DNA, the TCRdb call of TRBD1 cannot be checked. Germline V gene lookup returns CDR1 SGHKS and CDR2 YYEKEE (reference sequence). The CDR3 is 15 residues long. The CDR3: CASSLGPGGNYEQYF.

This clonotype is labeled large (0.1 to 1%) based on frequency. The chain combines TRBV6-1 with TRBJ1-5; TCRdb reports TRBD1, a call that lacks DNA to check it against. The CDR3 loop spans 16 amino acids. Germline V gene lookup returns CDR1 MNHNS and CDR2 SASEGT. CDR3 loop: CASSEAARQTNQPQHF.

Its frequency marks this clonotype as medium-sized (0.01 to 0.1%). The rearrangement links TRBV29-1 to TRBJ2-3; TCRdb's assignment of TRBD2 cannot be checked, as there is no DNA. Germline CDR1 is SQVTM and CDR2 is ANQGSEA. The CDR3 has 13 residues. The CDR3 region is CSVDKRGADTQYF.

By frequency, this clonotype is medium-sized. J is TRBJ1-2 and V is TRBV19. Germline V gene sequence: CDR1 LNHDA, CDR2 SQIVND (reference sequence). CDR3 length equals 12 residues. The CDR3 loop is CASSISVYGYTF.